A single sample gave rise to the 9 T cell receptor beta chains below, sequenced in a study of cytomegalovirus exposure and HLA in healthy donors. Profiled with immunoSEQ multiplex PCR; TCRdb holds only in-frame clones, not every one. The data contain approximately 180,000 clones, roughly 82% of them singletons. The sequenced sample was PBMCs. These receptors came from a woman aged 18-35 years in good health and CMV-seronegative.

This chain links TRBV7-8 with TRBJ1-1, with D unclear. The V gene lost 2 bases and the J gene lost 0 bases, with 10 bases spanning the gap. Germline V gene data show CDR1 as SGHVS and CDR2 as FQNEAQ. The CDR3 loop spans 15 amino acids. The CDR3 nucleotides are TGTGCCAGCAGCTTAATGGGCAATATGAACACTGAAGCTTTCTTT. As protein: CASSLMGNMNTEAFF.

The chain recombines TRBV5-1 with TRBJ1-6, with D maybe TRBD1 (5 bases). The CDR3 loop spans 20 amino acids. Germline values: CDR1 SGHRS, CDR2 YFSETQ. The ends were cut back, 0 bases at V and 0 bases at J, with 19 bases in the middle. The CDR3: CASSLGTAGQSSSYNSPLHF. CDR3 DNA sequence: TGCGCCAGCAGCTTGGGAACGGCAGGGCAGTCGAGCTCCTATAATTCACCCCTCCACTTT.

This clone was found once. CDR3: CASSAREADEKLFF. The CDR3 DNA reads as TGTGCCAGCAGCGCGAGGGAGGCGGATGAAAAACTGTTTTTT. The chain employs TRBV7-9 and TRBJ1-4; no reliable D call. The CDR3 is 14 residues long. The V and J ends lost 5 bases and 6 bases respectively, with 13 bases between them. In germline, CDR1 is SEHNR, CDR2 FQNEAQ (reference sequence). Full variable domain (remainder filled in from reference TRBV7-9 and TRBJ1-4): DTGVSQNPRHKITKRGQNVTFRCDPISEHNRLYWYRQTLGQGPEFLTYFQNEAQLEKSRLLSDRFSAERPKGSFSTLEIQRTEQGDSAMYLCASSAREADEKLFFGSGTQLSVL.

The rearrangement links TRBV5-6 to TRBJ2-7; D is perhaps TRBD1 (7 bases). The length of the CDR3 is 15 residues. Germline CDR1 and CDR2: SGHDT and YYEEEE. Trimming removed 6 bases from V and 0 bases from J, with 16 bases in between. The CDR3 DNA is TGTGCCAGCATCCAGGACAGGACTAACTCCTACGAGCAGTACTTC. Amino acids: CASIQDRTNSYEQYF.

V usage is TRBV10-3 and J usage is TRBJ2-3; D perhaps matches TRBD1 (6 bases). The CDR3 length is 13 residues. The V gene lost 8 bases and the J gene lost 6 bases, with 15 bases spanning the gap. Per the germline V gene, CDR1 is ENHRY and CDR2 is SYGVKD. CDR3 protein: CAIGGQRSDTQYF. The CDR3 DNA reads TGTGCCATCGGGGGACAACGATCGGATACGCAGTATTTT.

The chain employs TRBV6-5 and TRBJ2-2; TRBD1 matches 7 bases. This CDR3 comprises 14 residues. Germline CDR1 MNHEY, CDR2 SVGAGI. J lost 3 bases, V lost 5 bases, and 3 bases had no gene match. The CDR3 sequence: CASSRDSYTGELFF. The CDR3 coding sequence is TGTGCCAGCAGTCGGGACAGTTACACCGGGGAGCTGTTTTTT.

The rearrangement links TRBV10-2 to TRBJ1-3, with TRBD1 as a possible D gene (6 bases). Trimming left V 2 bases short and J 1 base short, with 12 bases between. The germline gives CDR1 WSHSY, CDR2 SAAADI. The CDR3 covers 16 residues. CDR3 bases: TGCGCCAGCAGTGAGACCTACAGGGTGTCTGGAAACACCATATATTTT. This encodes CASSETYRVSGNTIYF.

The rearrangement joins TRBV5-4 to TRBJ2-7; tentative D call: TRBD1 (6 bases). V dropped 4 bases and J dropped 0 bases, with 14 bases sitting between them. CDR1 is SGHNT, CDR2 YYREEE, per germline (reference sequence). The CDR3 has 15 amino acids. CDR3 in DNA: TGTGCCAGCAGCCTAGGGGACATTTCCTCCTACGAGCAGTACTTC. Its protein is CASSLGDISSYEQYF.

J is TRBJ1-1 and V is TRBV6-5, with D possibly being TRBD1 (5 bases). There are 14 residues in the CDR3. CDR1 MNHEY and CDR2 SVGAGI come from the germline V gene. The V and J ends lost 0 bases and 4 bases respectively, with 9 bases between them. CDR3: CASSYSRQGTEAFF. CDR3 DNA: TGTGCCAGCAGTTACTCCCGTCAGGGCACTGAAGCTTTCTTT.